The 2 T cell receptor beta chains presented below share a single source sample, sequenced in a study of regulatory T cells in long-lasting Graves disease. Time point given: newly diagnosed GD, antithyroid drugs for less than 3 months. RNA from PBMCs was the source of the TCR library. The TCR beta library used iRepertoire HTBI primers with Arm-PCR amplification of CDR3. TCRdb processed the multiplex PCR reads anew with MiXCR; each CDR3 protein has one entry. The sample contains 370,000 or so distinct CDR3 sequences, 15% to 20% of which appear only once. These data were also filed under a second study, of T cells in Graves' hyperthyroidism and ophthalmopathy.

The sample in question was peripheral blood mononuclear cells (PBMCs), obtained at new diagnosis, from a patient treated with antithyroid drugs. The source is a young woman with Graves disease.

This clonotype has only one observation. Given the absence of the conserved phenylalanine or tryptophan at the CDR3 end, a read error is likely. The gene calls are TRBV5-1 and TRBJ2-1; TRBD1 aligns across 9 bases. This CDR3 region has 15 residues. Germline lookup yields CDR1 SGHRS and CDR2 YFSETQ. The V segment lost 4 bases and the J segment 8 bases; nucleotides outside the gene matches: 10. The CDR3 spells CASSPTGGFFDEQFV. CDR3 sequence (DNA): TGCGCCAGCAGCCCGACAGGGGGATTCTTCGATGAGCAGTTCGTC.

With regard to this clonotype: This CDR3 is missing its conserved last phenylalanine or tryptophan, likely due to a read error. The rearrangement links TRBV20-1 to TRBJ2-7; 7 positions agree with TRBD1. The CDR3 loop spans 14 amino acids. Germline CDR1 reads DFQATT; CDR2 reads SNEGSKA (reference sequence). J gave up 3 bases and V 3 bases, and 8 bases lay outside the gene matches. In nucleotides, the CDR3 is TGCAGTGCTAGTCCCTTATCAGGGGGCTACGAGCAGTACCTC. It yields the protein CSASPLSGGYEQYL.